This T cell receptor beta chain is drawn from a study of blood T cell repertoires in COVID-19. Per the original methods: The assay estimated nucleated cells by amplifying reference gene primers. The table came from immunoSEQ multiplex PCR; TCRdb's copy has only in-frame clones and leaves some out. The DNA was the basis for D and trimming; V, J and clone size are from that table. This table has about 99,000 clones, 85% to 90% appearing once. V was shortened by 2 bases and J by 3 bases, with 16 bases between the two germline ends. The CDR3 loop spans 17 amino acids. Per the germline V gene, CDR1 is MNHNS and CDR2 is SASEGT.

This sequence originates from a man aged 45 to 65 with COVID-19, enrolled during active disease. Sample: peripheral blood. The V call is TRBV6-1, the J call TRBJ2-2; maybe TRBD2 (7 bases). CDR3 sequence: CASSEWGGLRDTGELFF. The CDR3 DNA is TGTGCCAGCAGTGAATGGGGGGGGCTCAGGGACACCGGGGAGCTGTTTTTT.